In this sample, the clone carrying this T cell receptor beta chain turned up many times. The data were obtained in a study of T cells after yellow fever vaccination. MiXCR was run by TCRdb on the 5' RACE reads, yielding one entry per CDR3 protein. The sample includes 400,000 or so distinct CDR3 sequences, 6.2% seen only once; the top ten take about 15%. The source was PBMCs, collected 5 days after the yellow fever booster vaccination. The receptor was isolated from a young man who received the YFV17D yellow fever vaccine.

The DNA of the CDR3 is TGTGCCAGCAGCATAACAGGGGGCCTCTACGAGCAGTACTTC. Protein sequence: CASSITGGLYEQYF. V is TRBV7-9 and J is TRBJ2-7; TRBD1 matches 9 bases. Trimming at V came to 5 bases and at J to 3 bases, leaving 5 bases not matched to a gene. Germline CDR1 SEHNR, CDR2 FQNEAQ (reference sequence). The CDR3 consists of 14 residues. The full variable domain, rest sourced from reference TRBV7-9 and TRBJ2-7, is DTGVSQNPRHKITKRGQNVTFRCDPISEHNRLYWYRQTLGQGPEFLTYFQNEAQLEKSRLLSDRFSAERPKGSFSTLEIQRTEQGDSAMYLCASSITGGLYEQYFGPGTRLTVT.